The T cell receptor (beta chain) under discussion was sequenced for a study of blood T cell repertoires in COVID-19. Sequencing used immunoSEQ multiplex PCR; TCRdb keeps in-frame clones, though not all of them. The table includes fewer than 400,000 clones, 85% to 95% detected once. Individuals aged about 18 to 100 years were recruited from roughly 23 US areas. The trim removed 7 bases at V and 8 bases at J, leaving 13 bases unmatched. Germline lookup yields CDR1 SNHLY and CDR2 FYNNEI. CDR3 size: 15 residues. Sequencing used PBMCs or T cells enriched from blood (not recorded which). The receptor was isolated from a woman under 40 who had been exposed to COVID-19. This chain uses TRBV2 with TRBJ2-3, with 9 bases aligning to TRBD1. DNA of the CDR3: TGTGCCAGCACAAGACAGGGGGTGCCCTTTGGTACGCAGTATTTT. Protein sequence: CASTRQGVPFGTQYF.